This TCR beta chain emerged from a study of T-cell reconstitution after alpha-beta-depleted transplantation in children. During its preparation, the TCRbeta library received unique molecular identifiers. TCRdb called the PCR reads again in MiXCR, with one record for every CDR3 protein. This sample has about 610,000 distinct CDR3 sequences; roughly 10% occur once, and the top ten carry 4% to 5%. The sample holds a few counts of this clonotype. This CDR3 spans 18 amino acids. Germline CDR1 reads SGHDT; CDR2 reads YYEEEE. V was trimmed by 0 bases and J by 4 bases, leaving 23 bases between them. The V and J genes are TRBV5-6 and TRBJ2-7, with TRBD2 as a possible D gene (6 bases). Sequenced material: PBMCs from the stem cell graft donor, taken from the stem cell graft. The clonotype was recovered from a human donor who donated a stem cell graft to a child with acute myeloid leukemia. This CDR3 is CASSLGGTWSGRGYEQYF. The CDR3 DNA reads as TGTGCCAGCAGCTTGGGAGGGACTTGGAGCGGTCGAGGGTACGAGCAGTACTTC.